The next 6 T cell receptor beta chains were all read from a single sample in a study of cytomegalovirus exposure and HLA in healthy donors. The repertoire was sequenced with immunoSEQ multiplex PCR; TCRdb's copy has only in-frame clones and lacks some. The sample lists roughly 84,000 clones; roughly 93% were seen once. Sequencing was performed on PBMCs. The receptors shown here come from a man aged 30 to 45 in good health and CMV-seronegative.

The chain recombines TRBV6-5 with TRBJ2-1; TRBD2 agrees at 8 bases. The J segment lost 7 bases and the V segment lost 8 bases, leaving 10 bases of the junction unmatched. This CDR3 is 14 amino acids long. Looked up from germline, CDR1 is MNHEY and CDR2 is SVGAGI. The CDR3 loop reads CASSGRGRHNEQFF. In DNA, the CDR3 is TGTGCCAGCTCCGGTCGCGGGAGGCATAATGAGCAGTTCTTC.

CDR3 nucleotides: TGCGCCAGCCGCGGACAAATCTCCTACAATGAGCAGTTCTTC. Translation: CASRGQISYNEQFF. V gene TRBV5-1 combines with J gene TRBJ2-1; D is possibly TRBD1 (5 bases). Germline assignment: CDR1 SGHRS and CDR2 YFSETQ. Trimming cost V 7 bases and J 0 bases, with 11 bases left between them. The CDR3 is 14 amino acids.

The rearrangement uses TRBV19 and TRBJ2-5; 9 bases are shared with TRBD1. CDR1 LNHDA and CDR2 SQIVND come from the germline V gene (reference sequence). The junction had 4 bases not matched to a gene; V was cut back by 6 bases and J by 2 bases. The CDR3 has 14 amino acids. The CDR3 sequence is CASSMTGGQETQYF. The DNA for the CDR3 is TGTGCCAGTAGCATGACAGGGGGACAAGAGACCCAGTACTTC.

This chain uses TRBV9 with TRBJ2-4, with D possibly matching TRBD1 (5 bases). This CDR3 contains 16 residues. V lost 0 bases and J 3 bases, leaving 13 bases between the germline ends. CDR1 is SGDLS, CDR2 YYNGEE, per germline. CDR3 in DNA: TGTGCCAGCAGCGTAGGGATAGGTAGGGGCAAAAACATTCAGTACTTC. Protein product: CASSVGIGRGKNIQYF.

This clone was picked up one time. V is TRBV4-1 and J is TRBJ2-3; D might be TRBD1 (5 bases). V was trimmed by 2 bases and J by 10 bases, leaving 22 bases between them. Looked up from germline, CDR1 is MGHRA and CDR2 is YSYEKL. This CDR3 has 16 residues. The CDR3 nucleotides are TGCGCCAGCAGCCAATGGGGCACCGACGGCCCGCGTGCGCAGTATTTT. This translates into CASSQWGTDGPRAQYF.

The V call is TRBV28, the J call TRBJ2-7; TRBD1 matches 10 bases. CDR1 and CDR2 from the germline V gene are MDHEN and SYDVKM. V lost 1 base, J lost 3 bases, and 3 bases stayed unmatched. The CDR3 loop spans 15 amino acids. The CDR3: CASSLSGTGDYEQYF. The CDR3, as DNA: TGTGCCAGCAGTTTATCCGGGACAGGGGACTACGAGCAGTACTTC.